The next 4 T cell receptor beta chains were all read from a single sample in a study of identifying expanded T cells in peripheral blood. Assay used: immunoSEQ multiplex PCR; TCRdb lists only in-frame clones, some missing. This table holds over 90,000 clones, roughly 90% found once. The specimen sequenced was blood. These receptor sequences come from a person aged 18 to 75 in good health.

The CDR3 DNA reads TGTGCCTGGAGTGTAAATTCAGGAGAGACCCAGTACTTC. It is translated as CAWSVNSGETQYF. The chain recombines TRBV30 with TRBJ2-5; no clear D gene. The V end was cut by 0 bases, the J end by 4 bases, with 9 bases between. Germline CDR1 and CDR2: GTSNPN and SVGIG (reference sequence). The CDR3 is 13 amino acids.

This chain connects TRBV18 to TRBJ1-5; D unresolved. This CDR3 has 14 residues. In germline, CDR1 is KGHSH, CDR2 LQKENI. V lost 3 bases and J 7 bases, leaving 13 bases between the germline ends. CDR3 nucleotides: TGTGCCAGCTCACCCCGGGAGGGCGGGCAGCCCCAGCATTTT. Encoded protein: CASSPREGGQPQHF.

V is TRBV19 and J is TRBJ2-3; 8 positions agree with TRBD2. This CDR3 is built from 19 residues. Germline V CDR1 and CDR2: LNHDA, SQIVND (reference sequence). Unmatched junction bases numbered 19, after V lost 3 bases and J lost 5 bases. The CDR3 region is CASSMAVGVPRGVRDTQYF. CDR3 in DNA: TGTGCCAGTAGTATGGCTGTTGGGGTTCCGCGGGGGGTAAGAGATACGCAGTATTTT.

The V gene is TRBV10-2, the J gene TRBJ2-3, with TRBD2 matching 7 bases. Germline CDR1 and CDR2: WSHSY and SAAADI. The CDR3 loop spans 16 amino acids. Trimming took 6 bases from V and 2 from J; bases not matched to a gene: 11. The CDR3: CASSPRAGRSTDTQYF. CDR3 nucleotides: TGCGCCAGCAGCCCCCGAGCGGGGAGATCCACAGATACGCAGTATTTT.